One and the same sample provided the 18 T cell receptor beta chains below, sequenced in a study of CD8+ T cells in alopecia areata. Treatment specified: oral pan-JAK inhibitor, 5-10 mg twice daily. RNA extraction and reverse transcription yielded cDNA as sequencing template. TCRdb's copy holds only in-frame clones and misses some; the assay was immunoSEQ multiplex PCR. The profile shows 95,000 to 100,000 clones, around 60% of them singletons. Specimen: CD8+ T cells sorted from blood, collected at week 4, from a patient treated with tofacitinib. Receptors were obtained from a human donor with alopecia areata.

The chain employs TRBV25-1 and TRBJ1-2; TRBD1 might be the D (5 bases). The CDR3 is 15 residues long. Germline loops: CDR1 MGHDK, CDR2 SYGVNS. The germline V and J ends were trimmed by 0 bases and 9 bases, with 17 bases remaining between them. The CDR3 DNA reads as TGTGCCAGCAGTGAATATCTATCCGGGGCTGACAGCTACACCTTC. This codes for CASSEYLSGADSYTF.

The J gene is TRBJ2-5, the V gene TRBV9; 9 bases are a match to TRBD2. Germline CDR1 and CDR2: SGDLS and YYNGEE. The CDR3 extends over 16 amino acids. J lost 1 base, V lost 0 bases, and 4 bases had no gene match. Here the CDR3 reads CASSVVAGGPQETQYF. CDR3 DNA: TGTGCCAGCAGCGTAGTGGCGGGAGGGCCCCAAGAGACCCAGTACTTC.

This clone was counted a few times. J is TRBJ2-2 and V is TRBV29-1; D is perhaps TRBD1 or TRBD2 (6 bases each). The V gene's germline CDR1 is SQVTM and CDR2 ANQGSEA. This CDR3 is 15 amino acids long. Between the trimmed V and J ends, which lost 5 bases and 1 base, there was a span of 14 bases. The CDR3 here is CSVLLGGRNTGELFF. The DNA for the CDR3 is TGCAGCGTTCTTTTAGGGGGGAGGAACACCGGGGAGCTGTTTTTT.

The genes are TRBV19 and TRBJ2-5; 14 nucleotides line up with TRBD2. CDR1 and CDR2 (germline): LNHDA, SQIVND (reference sequence). This CDR3 spans 16 amino acids. V trimming: 5 bases; J trimming: 4 bases; junction bases outside the gene matches: 6. The CDR3 sequence: CASSLTGLAGGETQYF. CDR3 DNA sequence: TGTGCCAGTAGTCTAACCGGACTAGCGGGAGGAGAGACCCAGTACTTC.

This clone was picked up a small number of times. The CDR3 bases are TGCAGCGTTAAACCCGGAACAGGAGCCTACGAGCAGTACTTC. This encodes CSVKPGTGAYEQYF. This rearrangement joins TRBV29-1 to TRBJ2-7; D may be TRBD1 (5 bases). Trimming removed 5 bases at V and 2 bases at J, with 16 bases between. Germline V gene data show CDR1 as SQVTM and CDR2 as ANQGSEA. This CDR3 is built from 14 residues.

This clone was seen more than once but under ten times. Here the CDR3 DNA reads TGTGCCAGTAGGAACGGGACAGGGAATCACGAGCAGTACTTC. Its protein is CASRNGTGNHEQYF. The chain carries TRBV19 and TRBJ2-7; 9 bases agree with TRBD1. Germline V lookup: CDR1 LNHDA, CDR2 SQIVND (reference sequence). Unmatched junction bases numbered 8, after V lost 6 bases and J lost 5 bases. The CDR3 is 14 amino acids. The full variable domain, with the rest looked up from reference TRBV19 and TRBJ2-7, is DGGITQSPKYLFRKEGQNVTLSCEQNLNHDAMYWYRQDPGQGLRLIYYSQIVNDFQKGDIAEGYSVSREKKESFPLTVTSAQKNPTAFYLCASRNGTGNHEQYFGPGTRLTVT.

The chain carries TRBV9 and TRBJ2-1, with 9 bases matching TRBD2. This CDR3 region has 15 residues. V dropped 0 bases and J dropped 6; count of bases not matched to a gene: 4. The germline V gene has CDR1 SGDLS and CDR2 YYNGEE. CDR3 sequence (DNA): TGTGCCAGCAGCGTAGCTAGCGGGATGGGCAATGAGCAGTTCTTC. It translates to CASSVASGMGNEQFF.

The V and J genes are TRBV27 and TRBJ2-6; no definite D call. V was cut by 3 bases and J by 2 bases, with 5 bases left in between. CDR1 is MNHEY and CDR2 is SMNVEV in the germline V gene (reference sequence). This CDR3 region has 14 residues. For the CDR3, the DNA is TGTGCCAGCAGTTTCCTAACTGGGGCCAACGTCCTGACTTTC. Amino acid sequence: CASSFLTGANVLTF.

The V call is TRBV29-1, the J call TRBJ2-1; D not certain. V lost 2 bases and J lost 3, with 17 bases in between. Germline-derived CDR1 and CDR2 are SQVTM and ANQGSEA. The CDR3 runs to 16 residues. The CDR3 reads CSVERADPQYYNEQFF. The CDR3 DNA sequence: TGCAGCGTTGAAAGGGCGGACCCTCAGTACTACAATGAGCAGTTCTTC.

This chain links TRBV27 with TRBJ1-1; D is unresolved. Deletions cut 3 bases from V and 3 bases from J, with 17 bases between. This CDR3 comprises 16 residues. Germline V gene lookup returns CDR1 MNHEY and CDR2 SMNVEV (reference sequence). CDR3 sequence (DNA): TGTGCCAGCAGTTTTGGGCCATTGCGGGTGGACACTGAAGCTTTCTTT. Its protein is CASSFGPLRVDTEAFF.

The chain combines TRBV29-1 with TRBJ2-7; 9 nucleotides match TRBD1. CDR1 and CDR2 from the germline V gene are SQVTM and ANQGSEA. This CDR3 has 15 amino acids. Unmatched junction bases numbered 8, after V lost 3 bases and J lost 2 bases. The CDR3 coding sequence is TGCAGCGTTGAGATCTTCGGGACAGGGACCTACGAGCAGTACTTC. It translates to CSVEIFGTGTYEQYF.

This clone was picked up one time. The genes are TRBV4-1 and TRBJ2-1, with TRBD2 matching over 8 bases. The germline gives CDR1 MGHRA, CDR2 YSYEKL. The CDR3 extends over 16 amino acids. The J segment lost 7 bases and the V segment lost 0 bases, leaving 8 bases of the junction unmatched. This CDR3 is CASSQDRSGSFNEQFF. CDR3 in DNA: TGCGCCAGCAGCCAAGATCGCAGCGGGAGTTTTAATGAGCAGTTCTTC.

The table lists this clone with a few counts. The chain combines TRBV4-1 with TRBJ1-3; a weak D match, TRBD1 (6 bases). V shed 0 bases and J shed 0 bases, with 12 bases lying between them. The germline V gene has CDR1 MGHRA and CDR2 YSYEKL. CDR3 length: 17 residues. CDR3 sequence (DNA): TGCGCCAGCAGCCAAGAGGGGGCAGGGTACTCTGGAAACACCATATATTTT. Its protein product is CASSQEGAGYSGNTIYF.

V is TRBV15 and J is TRBJ1-4; D not resolved. Per the germline V gene, CDR1 is LNHNV and CDR2 is YYDKDF (reference sequence). This CDR3 is built from 11 residues. Trimming took 8 bases from V and 12 from J, leaving 13 bases between them. CDR3 DNA sequence: TGTGCCACCCGGGCCGGGTACGAACTGTTTTTT. It specifies CATRAGYELFF.

As for this clone: Given a much more abundant clone one base away, this may be a read error. This chain joins TRBV7-2 and TRBJ1-1; D not resolved. The CDR3 length is 13 residues. Trimming removed 2 bases from V and 1 base from J, with 5 bases in between. Per germline, CDR1 SGHTA and CDR2 FQGNSA. CDR3 bases: TGTGCCAGCAGCTTATGGGGGAACACTGAAGCTTTCTTT. Its translation: CASSLWGNTEAFF.

This clone was found a few times. The chain carries TRBV6-5 and TRBJ2-3, with D unclear. CDR1 is MNHEY and CDR2 is SVGAGI in the germline V gene. This CDR3 is built from 14 residues. Trimming removed 0 bases at V and 1 base at J, with 5 bases between. This chain's CDR3 is CASSYSEGTDTQYF. CDR3 in DNA: TGTGCCAGCAGTTACTCCGAGGGCACAGATACGCAGTATTTT.

The chain carries TRBV5-4 and TRBJ2-7; 8 nucleotides line up with TRBD1. From germline, CDR1 is SGHNT and CDR2 YYREEE (reference sequence). Trimming cost V 4 bases and J 2 bases; bases outside gene matches: 5. This CDR3 region has 14 residues. In nucleotides, the CDR3 is TGTGCCAGCAGCGGAGGACAGGGAGCCTACGAGCAGTACTTC. This gives the protein CASSGGQGAYEQYF.

J is TRBJ2-1 and V is TRBV28; 9 bases map to TRBD1. This CDR3 spans 16 amino acids. From germline, CDR1 is MDHEN and CDR2 SYDVKM. The V gene end was trimmed by 2 bases and the J gene end by 4 bases; junction bases not matched to a gene: 6. The CDR3, as DNA: TGTGCCAGCAGTTTACTCGCGGGACAGGGTTACAATGAGCAGTTCTTC. Translating it yields CASSLLAGQGYNEQFF.